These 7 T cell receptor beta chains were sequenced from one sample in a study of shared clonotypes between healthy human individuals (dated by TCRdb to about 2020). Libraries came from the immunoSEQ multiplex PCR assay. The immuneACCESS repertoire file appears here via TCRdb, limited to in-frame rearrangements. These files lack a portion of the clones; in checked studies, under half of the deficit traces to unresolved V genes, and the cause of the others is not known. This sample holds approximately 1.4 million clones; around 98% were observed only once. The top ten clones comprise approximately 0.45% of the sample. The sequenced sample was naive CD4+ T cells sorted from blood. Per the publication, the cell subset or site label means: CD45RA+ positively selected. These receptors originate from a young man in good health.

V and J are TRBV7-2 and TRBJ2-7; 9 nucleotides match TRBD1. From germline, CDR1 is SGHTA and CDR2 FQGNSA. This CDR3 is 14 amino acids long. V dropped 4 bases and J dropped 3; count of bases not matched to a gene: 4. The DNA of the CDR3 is TGTGCCAGCAGCTATAGGACAGGGGACTACGAGCAGTACTTC. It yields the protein CASSYRTGDYEQYF. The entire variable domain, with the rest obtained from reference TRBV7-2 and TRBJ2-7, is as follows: GAGVSQSPSNKVTEKGKDVELRCDPISGHTALYWYRQSLGQGLEFLIYFQGNSAPDKSGLPSDRFSAERTGGSVSTLTIQRTQQEDSAVYLCASSYRTGDYEQYFGPGTRLTVT.

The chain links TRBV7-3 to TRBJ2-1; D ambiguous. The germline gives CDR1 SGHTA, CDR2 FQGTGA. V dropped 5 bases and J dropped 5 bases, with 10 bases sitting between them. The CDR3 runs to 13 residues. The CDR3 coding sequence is TGTGCCAGCAGCCCCCCTGAGGACAATGAGCAGTTCTTC. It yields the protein CASSPPEDNEQFF.

Here the CDR3 reads CASSINRGHETQYF. Written as DNA, the CDR3 is TGTGCCAGTAGTATCAACAGGGGGCACGAGACCCAGTACTTC. This rearrangement joins TRBV19 to TRBJ2-5; 9 bases align to TRBD1. CDR1 is LNHDA and CDR2 is SQIVND in the germline V gene (reference sequence). CDR3 length: 14 amino acids. With V trimmed by 3 bases and J by 5 bases, 4 bases remained unmatched.

CDR3 protein: CASSRFEGWQETQYF. DNA of the CDR3: TGCGCCAGCAGCCGCTTCGAGGGGTGGCAAGAGACCCAGTACTTC. This chain connects TRBV5-1 to TRBJ2-5; D could derive from TRBD1 or TRBD2 (5 bases each). V lost 4 bases and J 2 bases, leaving 15 bases between the germline ends. Per the germline V gene, CDR1 is SGHRS and CDR2 is YFSETQ. The CDR3 covers 15 residues.

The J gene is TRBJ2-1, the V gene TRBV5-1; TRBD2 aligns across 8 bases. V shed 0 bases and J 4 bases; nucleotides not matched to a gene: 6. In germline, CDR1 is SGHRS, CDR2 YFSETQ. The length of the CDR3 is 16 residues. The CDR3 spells CASSLVASGPYNEQFF. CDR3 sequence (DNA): TGCGCCAGCAGCTTGGTCGCTAGCGGGCCTTACAATGAGCAGTTCTTC.

This CDR3 is CAWSLGGEVYEQYF. The CDR3 DNA reads as TGTGCCTGGAGTTTGGGCGGAGAGGTTTACGAGCAGTACTTC. The rearrangement uses TRBV30 and TRBJ2-7; no firm D call. V gave up 2 bases and J gave up 4 bases, with 15 bases separating them. The V gene's germline CDR1 is GTSNPN and CDR2 SVGIG (reference sequence). The CDR3 extends over 14 amino acids.

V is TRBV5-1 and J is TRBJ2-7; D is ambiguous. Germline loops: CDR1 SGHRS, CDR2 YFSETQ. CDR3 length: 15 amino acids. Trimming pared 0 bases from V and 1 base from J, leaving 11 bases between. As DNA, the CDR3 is TGCGCCAGCAGCTTGGGACATTCTAGTTCCTACGAGCAGTACTTC. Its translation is CASSLGHSSSYEQYF.